This is a list of T cell receptor beta chains from one sample in a study of spatial heterogeneity in lung cancer. In TCRdb, the 5' RACE reads were re-called with MiXCR into one record per CDR3 protein. Of about 27,000 distinct CDR3 sequences listed, approximately 7.7% were seen once; the top ten hold roughly 22%. This material consisted of lung tumor tissue, taken at surgery. The receptors come from a male donor with early-stage non-small cell lung cancer. CDR3s include the opening cysteine and the closing phenylalanine or tryptophan. A D gene is named only where the DNA matches it firmly. Size is omitted from some rows. Given values are once, few, many or a class for expanded clones.

cdr3_nt	cdr3_aa	j_call	clone_size	v_call	d_call
TGTGCCAGCAGCGGGGGACAGGCCCTCTCCTACAATGAGCAGTTCTTC	CASSGGQALSYNEQFF	TRBJ2-1	NA	TRBV7-9	TRBD1
TGTGCCAGCAGCAGGACAGGGGGACAGCCCCAGCATTTT	CASSRTGGQPQHF	TRBJ1-5	NA	TRBV6-6	TRBD1
TGTGCCAGCAGCTTAGAGCGGAATCAGCCCCAGCATTTT	CASSLERNQPQHF	TRBJ1-5	many	TRBV7-9	NA
TGCAGCGTTGAAGACCGCCGGGTGCGAGAGACCCAGTACTTC	CSVEDRRVRETQYF	TRBJ2-5	many	TRBV29-1	NA
TGTGCCAGCACATCGACTAGCAGGGCCGGGGAGCTGTTTTTT	CASTSTSRAGELFF	TRBJ2-2	many	TRBV7-6	TRBD2
TGTGCCAGCAGCTCCAGGACTAGCGGAGATACGCAGTATTTT	CASSSRTSGDTQYF	TRBJ2-3	many	TRBV28	TRBD2
TGCGCCAGCAGCCAATCCCCGACCATAGAACACAATGAGCAGTTCTTC	CASSQSPTIEHNEQFF	TRBJ2-1	NA	TRBV4-1	NA
TGTGCCAGCAGGAGGGCCCACAATCAGCCCCAGCATTTT	CASRRAHNQPQHF	TRBJ1-5	few	TRBV6-5	NA
TGCGCCAGCAGCTTCCAGGGCTCATCCTACGAGCAGTACTTC	CASSFQGSSYEQYF	TRBJ2-7	many	TRBV5-1	NA
TGCAGTGCTAGAGAGGGGCAGGTCTTTAGCTATGGCTACACCTTC	CSAREGQVFSYGYTF	TRBJ1-2	many	TRBV20-1	NA
TGTGCCAGCAGCTTAGAGGCGACAGTGCGAGGCTACACCTTC	CASSLEATVRGYTF	TRBJ1-2	NA	TRBV7-2	NA
TGTGCCAGCAGTGGGAGACTAGCCCTGATGGGGGAGCTGTTTTTT	CASSGRLALMGELFF	TRBJ2-2	many	TRBV6-1	TRBD2
TGCAGCGTTGAATTTTCTCAGGGATGGGGCACTGAAGCTTTCTTT	CSVEFSQGWGTEAFF	TRBJ1-1	medium-sized	TRBV29-1	NA
TGCAGTGTTCCGGGCGGAGGAAATCAGCCCCAGCATTTT	CSVPGGGNQPQHF	TRBJ1-5	many	TRBV20-1	NA
TGTGCCACCAGTTACAGGGGGGACTATGGCTACACCTTC	CATSYRGDYGYTF	TRBJ1-2	many	TRBV24-1	TRBD1
TGTGCCAGCAGCTTAAGGAGCTTAGCGGGAGCACGGACCCAGTACTTC	CASSLRSLAGARTQYF	TRBJ2-5	NA	TRBV7-2	TRBD2
TGTGCTAGTGGTTGGGGAGGAAGGGGGATCTCCTACAATGAGCAGTTCTTC	CASGWGGRGISYNEQFF	TRBJ2-1	NA	TRBV12-5	NA
TGTGCCAGCAGCCCAGGGGGCGGAGTTGGCTACACCTTC	CASSPGGGVGYTF	TRBJ1-2	many	TRBV12-3/TRBV12-4	TRBD1
TGCGCCAGCAGCCAAGGGGGGGCCAGCAGCGGGCCCCCCACAGATACGCAGTATTTT	CASSQGGASSGPPTDTQYF	TRBJ2-3	NA	TRBV4-3	NA
TGTGCCAGCAGTGCACAGGGGTTCATGAACACTGAAGCTTTCTTT	CASSAQGFMNTEAFF	TRBJ1-1	many	TRBV2	TRBD1
TGTGCCAGCAGTTACCACGGTACCGGGGAGCTGTTTTTT	CASSYHGTGELFF	TRBJ2-2	few	TRBV2	NA
TGCAGCGCCCCGATAGCGGGAGGGGAGACCCAGTACTTC	CSAPIAGGETQYF	TRBJ2-5	few	TRBV29-1	TRBD2
TGTGCCAGCTCATCGACAGGGCGATATGGCTACACCTTC	CASSSTGRYGYTF	TRBJ1-2	NA	TRBV18	TRBD1